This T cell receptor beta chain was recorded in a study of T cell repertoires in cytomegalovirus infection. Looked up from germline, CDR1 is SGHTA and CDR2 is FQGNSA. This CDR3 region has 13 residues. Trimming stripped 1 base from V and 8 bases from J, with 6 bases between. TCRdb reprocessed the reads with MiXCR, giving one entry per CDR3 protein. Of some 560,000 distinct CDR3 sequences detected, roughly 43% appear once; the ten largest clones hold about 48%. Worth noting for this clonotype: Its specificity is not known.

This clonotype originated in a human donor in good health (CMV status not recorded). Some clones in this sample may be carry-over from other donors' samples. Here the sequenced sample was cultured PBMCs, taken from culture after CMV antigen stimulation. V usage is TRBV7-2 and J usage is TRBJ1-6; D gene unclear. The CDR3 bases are TGTGCCAGCAGCTTAGTCGGAGATTCACCCCTCCACTTT. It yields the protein CASSLVGDSPLHF.